The table lists the clone carrying this T cell receptor (beta chain) with a few counts. Its antigen is not known. Unique molecular identifiers were used in preparing the TCRbeta library. TCRdb called the PCR reads again in MiXCR, with one record for every CDR3 protein. The sample comprises approximately 50,000 distinct CDR3 sequences, more than 5% of which are singletons, and 30% rests with the top ten. The CDR3 loop spans 17 amino acids. Germline V CDR1 and CDR2: SGHAT, FQNNGV. Trimming left V 0 bases short and J 0 bases short, with 15 bases between. These data are taken from a study of T-cell reconstitution after alpha-beta-depleted transplantation in children. Notes on the study in general: Fresh T-cell production supplied most of the T-cell counts and diversity seen one year after transplant. High day-60 TCRbeta diversity in some patients came from surviving recipient T cells and thymic progenitors.

The sample here was PBMCs, mostly from graft donor cells, taken 60 days after TCRalphabeta/CD19-depleted stem cell transplant. V and J are TRBV11-2 and TRBJ2-7; maybe TRBD1 (5 bases). The TCR sequence derives from a female patient aged 2 to 10 who had a stem cell transplant for aplastic anemia, so the T cells may come from the graft donor. The CDR3 sequence is CASSLEGSGISSYEQYF. In DNA form, the CDR3 reads TGTGCCAGCAGCTTAGAAGGCTCAGGGATTAGCTCCTACGAGCAGTACTTC.